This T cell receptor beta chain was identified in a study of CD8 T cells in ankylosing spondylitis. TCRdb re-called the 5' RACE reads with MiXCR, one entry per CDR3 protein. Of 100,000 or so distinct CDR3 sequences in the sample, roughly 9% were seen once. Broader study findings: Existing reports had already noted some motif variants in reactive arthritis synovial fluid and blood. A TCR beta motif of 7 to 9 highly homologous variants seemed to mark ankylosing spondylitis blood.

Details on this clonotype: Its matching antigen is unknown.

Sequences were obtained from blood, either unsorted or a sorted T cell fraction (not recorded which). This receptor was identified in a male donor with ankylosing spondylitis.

The CDR3 sequence is CSVGDSEFYGYTF. The CDR3 nucleotides read TGCAGCGTTGGGGACAGCGAATTTTATGGCTACACCTTC. The chain employs TRBV29-1 and TRBJ1-2, with 7 bases matching TRBD1. The trim removed 4 bases at V and 5 bases at J, leaving 7 bases unmatched. Germline assignment: CDR1 SQVTM and CDR2 ANQGSEA. This CDR3 is built from 13 residues.